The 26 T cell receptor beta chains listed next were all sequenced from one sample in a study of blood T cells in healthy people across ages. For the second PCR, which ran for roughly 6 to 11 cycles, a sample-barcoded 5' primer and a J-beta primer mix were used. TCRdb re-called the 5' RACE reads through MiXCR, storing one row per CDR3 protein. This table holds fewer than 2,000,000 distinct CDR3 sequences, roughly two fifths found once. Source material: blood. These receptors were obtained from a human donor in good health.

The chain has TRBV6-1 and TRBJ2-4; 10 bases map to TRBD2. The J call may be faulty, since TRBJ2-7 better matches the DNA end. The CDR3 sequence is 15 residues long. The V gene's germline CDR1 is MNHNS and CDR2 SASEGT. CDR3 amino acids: CASRAPGTSVHEQYF. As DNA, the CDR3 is TGTGCCAGCAGAGCCCCCGGGACTAGCGTCCACGAGCAGTACTTC.

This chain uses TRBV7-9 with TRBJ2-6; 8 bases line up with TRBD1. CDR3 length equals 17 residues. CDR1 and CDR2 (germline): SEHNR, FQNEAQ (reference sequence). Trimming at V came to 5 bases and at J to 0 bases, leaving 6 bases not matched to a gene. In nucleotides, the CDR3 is TGTGCCAGCAGCCCCAGGGGGCAATTCTCTGGGGCCAACGTCCTGACTTTC. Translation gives CASSPRGQFSGANVLTF.

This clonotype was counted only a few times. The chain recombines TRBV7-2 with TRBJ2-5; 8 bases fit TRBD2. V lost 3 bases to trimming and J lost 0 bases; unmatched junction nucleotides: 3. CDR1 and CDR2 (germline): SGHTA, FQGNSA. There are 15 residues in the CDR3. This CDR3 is CASSFGGGNQETQYF. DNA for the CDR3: TGTGCCAGCAGCTTCGGGGGGGGGAACCAAGAGACCCAGTACTTC.

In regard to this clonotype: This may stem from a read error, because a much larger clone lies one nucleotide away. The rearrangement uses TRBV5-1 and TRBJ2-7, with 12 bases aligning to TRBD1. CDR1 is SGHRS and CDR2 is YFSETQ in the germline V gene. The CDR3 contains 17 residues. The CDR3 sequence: CTSSSELTGTGGDEQYF. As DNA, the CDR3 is TGCACCAGCAGCTCTGAGCTCACTGGGACAGGGGGCGACGAGCAGTACTTC.

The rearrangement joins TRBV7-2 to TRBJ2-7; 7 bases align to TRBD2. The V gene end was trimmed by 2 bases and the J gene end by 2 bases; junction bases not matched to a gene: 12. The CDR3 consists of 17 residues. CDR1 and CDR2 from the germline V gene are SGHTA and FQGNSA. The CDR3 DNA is TGTGCCAGCAGCTTAAGCGGGGTGGGGGAGCTCCCCTACGAGCAGTACTTC. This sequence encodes CASSLSGVGELPYEQYF.

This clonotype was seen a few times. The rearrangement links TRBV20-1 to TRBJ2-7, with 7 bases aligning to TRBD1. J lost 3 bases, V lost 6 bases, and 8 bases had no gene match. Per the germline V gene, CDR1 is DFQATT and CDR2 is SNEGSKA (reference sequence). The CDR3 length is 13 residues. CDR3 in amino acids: CSATGTAYYEQYF. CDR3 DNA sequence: TGCAGTGCCACCGGGACAGCCTACTACGAGCAGTACTTC.

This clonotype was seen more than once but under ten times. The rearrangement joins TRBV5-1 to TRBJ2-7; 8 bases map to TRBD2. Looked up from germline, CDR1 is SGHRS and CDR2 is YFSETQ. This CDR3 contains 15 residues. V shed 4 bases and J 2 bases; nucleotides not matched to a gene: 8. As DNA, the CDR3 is TGCGCCAGCAGCACCGAGCGGGGGTCCGCCTACGAGCAGTACTTC. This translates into CASSTERGSAYEQYF.

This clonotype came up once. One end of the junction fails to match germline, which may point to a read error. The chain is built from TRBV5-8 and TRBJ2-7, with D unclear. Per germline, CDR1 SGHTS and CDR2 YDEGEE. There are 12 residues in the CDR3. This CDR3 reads CVSSWASGEQYF. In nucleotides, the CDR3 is TGTGTCAGCAGCTGGGCCTCTGGAGAGCAGTACTTC.

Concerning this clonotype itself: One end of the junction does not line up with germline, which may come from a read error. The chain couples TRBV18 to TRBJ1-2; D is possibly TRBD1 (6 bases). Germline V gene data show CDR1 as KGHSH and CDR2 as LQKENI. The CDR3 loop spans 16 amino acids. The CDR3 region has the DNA TGTGCCGGCTCACCTAATGCAGACCCGGGGGCCTATGGCTACACCTTC. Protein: CAGSPNADPGAYGYTF.

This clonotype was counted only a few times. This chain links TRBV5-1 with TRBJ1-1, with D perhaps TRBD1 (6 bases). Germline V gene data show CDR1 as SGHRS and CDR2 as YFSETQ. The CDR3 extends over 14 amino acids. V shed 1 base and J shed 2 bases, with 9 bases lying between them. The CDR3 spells CASSLKDSNTEAFF. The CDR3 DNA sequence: TGCGCCAGCAGCTTGAAGGACAGCAACACTGAAGCTTTCTTT.

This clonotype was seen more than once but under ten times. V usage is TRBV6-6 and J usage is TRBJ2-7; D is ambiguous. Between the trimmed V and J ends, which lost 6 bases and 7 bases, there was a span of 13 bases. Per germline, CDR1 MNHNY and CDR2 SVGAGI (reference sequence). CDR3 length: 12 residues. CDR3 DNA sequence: TGTGCCAGCAGCCCCTCAGCCCATGAGCAGTACTTC. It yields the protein CASSPSAHEQYF.

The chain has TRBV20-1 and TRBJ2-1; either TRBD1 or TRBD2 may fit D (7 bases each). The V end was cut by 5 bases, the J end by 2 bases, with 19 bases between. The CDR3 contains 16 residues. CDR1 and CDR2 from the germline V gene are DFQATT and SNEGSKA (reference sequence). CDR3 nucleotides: TGCAGTGCTGGAAGTCAGGGGGGGCTACCCTACAATGAGCAGTTCTTC. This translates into CSAGSQGGLPYNEQFF.

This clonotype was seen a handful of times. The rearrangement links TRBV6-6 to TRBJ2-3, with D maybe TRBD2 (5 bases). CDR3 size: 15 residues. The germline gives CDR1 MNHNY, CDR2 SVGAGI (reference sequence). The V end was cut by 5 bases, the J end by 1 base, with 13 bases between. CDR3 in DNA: TGTGCCAGCAGTACACGGGGAAGGGGCACAGATACGCAGTATTTT. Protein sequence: CASSTRGRGTDTQYF.

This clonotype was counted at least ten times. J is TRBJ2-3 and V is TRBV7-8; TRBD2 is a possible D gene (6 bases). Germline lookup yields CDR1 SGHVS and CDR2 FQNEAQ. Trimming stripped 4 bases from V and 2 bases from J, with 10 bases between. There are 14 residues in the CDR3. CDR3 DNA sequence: TGTGCCAGCAGCTCAAGGGACTTCACAGATACGCAGTATTTT. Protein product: CASSSRDFTDTQYF.

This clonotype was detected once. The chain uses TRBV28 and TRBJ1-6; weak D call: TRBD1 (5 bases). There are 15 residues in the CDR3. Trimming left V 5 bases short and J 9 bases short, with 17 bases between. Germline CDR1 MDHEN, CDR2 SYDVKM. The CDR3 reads CASSEGLAGSSPLHF. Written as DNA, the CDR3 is TGTGCCAGCAGTGAGGGGTTAGCAGGGAGTTCACCCCTCCACTTT.

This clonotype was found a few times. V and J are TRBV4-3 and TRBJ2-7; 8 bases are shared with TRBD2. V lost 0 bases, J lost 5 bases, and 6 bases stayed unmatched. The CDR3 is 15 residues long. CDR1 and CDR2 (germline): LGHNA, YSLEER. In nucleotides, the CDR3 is TGCGCCAGCAGCCAAGAAGGCGGGGGGAAGGACGAGCAGTACTTC. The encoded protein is CASSQEGGGKDEQYF.

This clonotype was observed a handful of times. DNA for the CDR3: TGCAGTGCTTTAGGGACAGTCTCCTACGAGCAGTACTTC. Protein product: CSALGTVSYEQYF. The rearrangement uses TRBV20-1 and TRBJ2-7; 7 bases are shared with TRBD1. V shed 5 bases and J 0 bases; nucleotides not matched to a gene: 4. This CDR3 spans 13 amino acids. Germline assignment: CDR1 DFQATT and CDR2 SNEGSKA (reference sequence).

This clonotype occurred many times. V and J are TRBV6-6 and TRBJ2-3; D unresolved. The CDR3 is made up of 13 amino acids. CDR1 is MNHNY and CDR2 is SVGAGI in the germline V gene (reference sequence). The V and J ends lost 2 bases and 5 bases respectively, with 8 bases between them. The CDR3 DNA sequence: TGTGCCAGCAGTTACAACCACAGAGATACGCAGTATTTT. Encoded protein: CASSYNHRDTQYF.

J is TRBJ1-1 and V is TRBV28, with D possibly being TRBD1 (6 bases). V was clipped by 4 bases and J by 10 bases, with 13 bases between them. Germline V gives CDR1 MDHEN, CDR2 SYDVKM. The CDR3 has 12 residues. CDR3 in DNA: TGTGCCAGCAGTTATAACAGGGATCCAGCTTTCTTT. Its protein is CASSYNRDPAFF.

The CDR3 coding sequence is TGCAGCGTTGGGGCAGACCAAGAGACCCAGTACTTC. Amino acid sequence: CSVGADQETQYF. The genes are TRBV29-1 and TRBJ2-5, with unresolved D. Deletions cut 4 bases from V and 0 bases from J, with 6 bases between. The germline V gene has CDR1 SQVTM and CDR2 ANQGSEA. The CDR3 is 12 residues long.

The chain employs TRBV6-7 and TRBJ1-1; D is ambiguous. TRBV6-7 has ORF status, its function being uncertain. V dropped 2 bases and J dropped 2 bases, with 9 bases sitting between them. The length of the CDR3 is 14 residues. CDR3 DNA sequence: TGTGCCAGCAGTTACGAAGAGAGTAACACTGAAGCTTTCTTT. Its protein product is CASSYEESNTEAFF.

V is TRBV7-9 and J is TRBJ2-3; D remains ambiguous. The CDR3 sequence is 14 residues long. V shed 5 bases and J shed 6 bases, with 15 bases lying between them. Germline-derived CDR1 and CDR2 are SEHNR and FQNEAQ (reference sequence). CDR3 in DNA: TGTGCCAGCAGCCCTTCGCTGACTCGGGATACGCAGTATTTT. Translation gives CASSPSLTRDTQYF.

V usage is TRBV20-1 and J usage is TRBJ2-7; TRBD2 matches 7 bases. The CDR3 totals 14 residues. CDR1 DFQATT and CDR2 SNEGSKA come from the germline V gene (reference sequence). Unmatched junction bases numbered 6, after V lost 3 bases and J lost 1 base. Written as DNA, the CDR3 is TGCAGTGCTAGTTCATGGGGGGGATCCTACGAGCAGTACTTC. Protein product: CSASSWGGSYEQYF.

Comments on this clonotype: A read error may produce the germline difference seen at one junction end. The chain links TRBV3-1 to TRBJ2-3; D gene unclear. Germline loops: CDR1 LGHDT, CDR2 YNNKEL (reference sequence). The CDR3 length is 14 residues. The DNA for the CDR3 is TGTGCCAGCAGCCAACACCCGAGCAGAGATACGCAGTATTTT. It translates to CASSQHPSRDTQYF.

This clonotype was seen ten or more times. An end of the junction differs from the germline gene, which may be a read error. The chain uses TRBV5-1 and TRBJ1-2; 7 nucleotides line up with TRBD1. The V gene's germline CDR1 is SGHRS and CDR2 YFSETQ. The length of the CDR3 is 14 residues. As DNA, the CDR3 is TGTGCCAGCAGCTTAACAGGGGCGGACTATGGCTACACCTTC. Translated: CASSLTGADYGYTF. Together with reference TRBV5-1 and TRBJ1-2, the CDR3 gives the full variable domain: KAGVTQTPRYLIKTRGQQVTLSCSPISGHRSVSWYQQTPGQGLQFLFEYFSETQRNKGNFPGRFSGRQFSNSRSEMNVSTLELGDSALYLCASSLTGADYGYTFGSGTRLTVV.

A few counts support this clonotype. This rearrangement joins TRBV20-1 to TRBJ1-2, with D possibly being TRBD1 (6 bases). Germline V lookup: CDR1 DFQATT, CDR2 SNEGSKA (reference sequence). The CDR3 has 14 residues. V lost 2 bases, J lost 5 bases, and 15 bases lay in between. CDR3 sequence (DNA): TGCAGTGCTAGATCAGGGGTGGAGGGGTATGGCTACACCTTC. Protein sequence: CSARSGVEGYGYTF.